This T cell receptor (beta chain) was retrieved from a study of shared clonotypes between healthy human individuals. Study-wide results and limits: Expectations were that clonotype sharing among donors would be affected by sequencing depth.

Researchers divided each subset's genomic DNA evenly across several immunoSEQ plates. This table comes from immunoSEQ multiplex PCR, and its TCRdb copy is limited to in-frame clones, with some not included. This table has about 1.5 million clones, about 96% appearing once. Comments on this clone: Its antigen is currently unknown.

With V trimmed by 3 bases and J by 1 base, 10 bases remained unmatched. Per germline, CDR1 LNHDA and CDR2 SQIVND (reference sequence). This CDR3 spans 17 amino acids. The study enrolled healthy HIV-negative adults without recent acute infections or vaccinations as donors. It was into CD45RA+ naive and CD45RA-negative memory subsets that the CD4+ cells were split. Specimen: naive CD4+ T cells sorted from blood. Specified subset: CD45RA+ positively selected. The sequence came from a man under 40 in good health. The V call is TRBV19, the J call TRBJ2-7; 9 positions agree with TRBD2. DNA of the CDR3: TGTGCCAGTAGTATCACTAGCGGGCCTGGCCGGTCCTACGAGCAGTACTTC. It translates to CASSITSGPGRSYEQYF. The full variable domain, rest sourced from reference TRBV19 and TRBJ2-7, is DGGITQSPKYLFRKEGQNVTLSCEQNLNHDAMYWYRQDPGQGLRLIYYSQIVNDFQKGDIAEGYSVSREKKESFPLTVTSAQKNPTAFYLCASSITSGPGRSYEQYFGPGTRLTVT.